The text below deals with one T cell receptor (beta chain). Its cognate antigen is unknown. The data derive from a study of Tregs in tolerant kidney transplant recipients. Whole-study findings and limits: Findings come from small patient numbers and require larger validation.

Germline CDR1 and CDR2: SGHDT and YYEEEE. The CDR3 is 13 residues long. Trimming removed 4 bases at V and 5 bases at J, with 12 bases between. Some clones are missing from TCRdb's copy, which holds only in-frame ones; the method was immunoSEQ multiplex PCR. Of roughly 45,000 clones listed, around 90% are singletons. The chain carries TRBV5-6 and TRBJ2-5; D is ambiguous. The material sequenced was Tregs from blood. The TCR comes from a human donor in good health. The DNA of the CDR3 is TGTGCCAGCAGCCCCGGCCCTGTGGAGACCCAGTACTTC. Translation gives CASSPGPVETQYF.